This T cell receptor beta chain stems from a study of graft-versus-host responses after intestinal transplantation. Repertoires were generated with immunoSEQ multiplex PCR, while TCRdb's copy carries only in-frame clones and drops some. This sample carries around 96,000 clones, roughly 92% of them seen once, and the ten largest clones take roughly 0.17%. A note on this clone: Antigen specificity is unknown.

This specimen was unstimulated CD4+ T cells sorted from spleen or lymph node cells, taken before intestinal transplant. The sequence was obtained from a human donor who received an intestinal transplant.

CDR3 DNA sequence: TGTGCCAGCAGCTCCGGGACTAGCGGGACAGATACGCAGTATTTT. It translates to CASSSGTSGTDTQYF. The chain links TRBV5-4 to TRBJ2-3, with TRBD2 matching over 12 bases. J lost 3 bases, V lost 3 bases, and 2 bases had no gene match. The CDR3 is 15 residues long. Germline CDR1 and CDR2: SGHNT and YYREEE (reference sequence).